This TCR beta chain was observed in a study of CD8+CD57+ T cells in acquired aplastic anemia. Study-wide context: When averaged, DNA from sorted CD4+ and CD8+ cells came to approximately 3 ug.

Notes on this clonotype: Its antigen is as yet unknown. The CDR3 end shows no conserved phenylalanine or tryptophan, and so a read error is likely.

General observations from the study: In CD8+ cells, Simpson's diversity showed no significant difference between patients and controls. Around 27 CD8+ CDR3 sequences occurred in both the patients and the controls.

TCR beta VDJ combinations and CDR3 sequences were profiled from genomic DNA. TCRdb re-called the reads with MiXCR, one entry per CDR3 protein. The table has some 280,000 distinct CDR3 sequences, 45% to 70% seen once; the top ten hold around 8%. The CDR3 runs 12 residues. CDR1 is KGHDR, CDR2 SFDVKD, per germline. The J segment lost 7 bases and the V segment lost 6 bases, leaving 4 bases of the junction unmatched. The rearrangement links TRBV24-1 to TRBJ1-2; TRBD1 agrees at 7 bases. The TCR was taken from a human donor with severe aplastic anemia or a healthy control (not recorded which). The sequencing sample was made of sorted CD4+, CD8+, or CD8+CD57+ T cells (not recorded which) from PBMCs. For the CDR3, the DNA is TGTGCCACCAGTCAGGGGGAGCGTGGCTACACCCTC. It is translated as CATSQGERGYTL.